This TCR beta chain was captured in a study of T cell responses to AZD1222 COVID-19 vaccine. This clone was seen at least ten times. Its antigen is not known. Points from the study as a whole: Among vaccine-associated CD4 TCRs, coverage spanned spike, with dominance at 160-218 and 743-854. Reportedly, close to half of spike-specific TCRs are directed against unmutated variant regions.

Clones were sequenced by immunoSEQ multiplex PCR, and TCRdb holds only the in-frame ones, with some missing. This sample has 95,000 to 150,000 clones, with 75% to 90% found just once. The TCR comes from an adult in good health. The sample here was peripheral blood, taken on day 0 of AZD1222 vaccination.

CDR3 coding DNA: TGTGCCTGGAGTGAGGGTGGTTGGGAGACCTCCATCTACGAGCAGTACTTC. It specifies CAWSEGGWETSIYEQYF. The chain couples TRBV30 to TRBJ2-7, with D tentatively TRBD2 (5 bases). The CDR3 covers 17 residues. V was clipped by 1 base and J by 3 bases, with 22 bases between them. Germline CDR1 reads GTSNPN; CDR2 reads SVGIG (reference sequence).